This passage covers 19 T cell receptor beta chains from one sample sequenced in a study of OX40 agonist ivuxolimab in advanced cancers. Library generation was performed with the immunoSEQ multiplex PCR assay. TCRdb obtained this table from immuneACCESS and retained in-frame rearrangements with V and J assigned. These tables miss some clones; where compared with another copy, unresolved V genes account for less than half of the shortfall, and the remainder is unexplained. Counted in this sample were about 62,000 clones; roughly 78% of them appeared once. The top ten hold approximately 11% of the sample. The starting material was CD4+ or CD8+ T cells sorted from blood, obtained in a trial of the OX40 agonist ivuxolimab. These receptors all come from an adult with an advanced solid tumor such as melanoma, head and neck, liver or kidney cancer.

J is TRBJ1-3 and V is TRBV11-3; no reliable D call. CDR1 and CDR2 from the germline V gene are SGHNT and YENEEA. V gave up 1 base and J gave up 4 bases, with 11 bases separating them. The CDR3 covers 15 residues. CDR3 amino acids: CASSLATDLGNTIYF. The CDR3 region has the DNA TGTGCCAGCAGCTTAGCGACTGACCTAGGAAACACCATATATTTT.

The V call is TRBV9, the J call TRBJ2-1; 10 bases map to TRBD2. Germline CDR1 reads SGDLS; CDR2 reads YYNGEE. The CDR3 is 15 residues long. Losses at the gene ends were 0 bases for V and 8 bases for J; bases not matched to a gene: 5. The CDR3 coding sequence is TGTGCCAGCAGCGTAGTACTAGCGGGGCTCGATGAGCAGTTCTTC. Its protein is CASSVVLAGLDEQFF. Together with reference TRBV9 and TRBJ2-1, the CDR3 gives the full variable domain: DSGVTQTPKHLITATGQRVTLRCSPRSGDLSVYWYQQSLDQGLQFLIQYYNGEERAKGNILERFSAQQFPDLHSELNLSSLELGDSALYFCASSVVLAGLDEQFFGPGTRLTVL.

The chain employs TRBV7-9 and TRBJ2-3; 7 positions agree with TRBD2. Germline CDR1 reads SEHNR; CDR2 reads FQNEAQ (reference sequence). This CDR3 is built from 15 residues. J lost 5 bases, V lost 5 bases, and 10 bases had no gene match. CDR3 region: CASSPPRGVGDTQYF. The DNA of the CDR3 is TGTGCCAGCAGCCCCCCCCGGGGGGTGGGAGATACGCAGTATTTT.

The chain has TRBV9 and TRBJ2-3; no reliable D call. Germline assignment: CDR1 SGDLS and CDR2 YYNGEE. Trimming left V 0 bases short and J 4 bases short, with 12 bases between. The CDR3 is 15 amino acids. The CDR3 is CASSVEGSPPDTQYF. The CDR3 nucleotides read TGTGCCAGCAGCGTAGAGGGAAGCCCTCCAGATACGCAGTATTTT.

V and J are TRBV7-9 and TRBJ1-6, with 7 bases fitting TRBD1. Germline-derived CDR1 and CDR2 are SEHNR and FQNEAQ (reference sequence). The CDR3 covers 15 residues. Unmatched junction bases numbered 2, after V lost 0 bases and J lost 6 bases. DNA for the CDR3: TGTGCCAGCAGCTTAGCTGACAGGGCTAATTCACCCCTCCACTTT. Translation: CASSLADRANSPLHF.

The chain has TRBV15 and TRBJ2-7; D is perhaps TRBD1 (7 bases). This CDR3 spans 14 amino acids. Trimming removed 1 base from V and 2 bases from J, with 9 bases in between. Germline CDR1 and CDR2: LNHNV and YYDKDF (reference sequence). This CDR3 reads CATSRVRGAYEQYF. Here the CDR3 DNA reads TGTGCCACCAGCAGAGTCAGGGGGGCCTACGAGCAGTACTTC.

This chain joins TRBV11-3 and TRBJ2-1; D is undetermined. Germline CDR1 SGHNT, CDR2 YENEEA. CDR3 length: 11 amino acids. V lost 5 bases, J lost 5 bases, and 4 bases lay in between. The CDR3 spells CASSLNNEQFF. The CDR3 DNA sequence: TGTGCCAGCAGCCTCAACAATGAGCAGTTCTTC.

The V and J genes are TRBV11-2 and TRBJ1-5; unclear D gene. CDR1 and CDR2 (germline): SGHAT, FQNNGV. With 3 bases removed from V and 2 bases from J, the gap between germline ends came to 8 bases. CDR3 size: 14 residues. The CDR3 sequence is CASSLGSGNQPQHF. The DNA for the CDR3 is TGTGCCAGCAGCTTGGGGTCGGGCAATCAGCCCCAGCATTTT.

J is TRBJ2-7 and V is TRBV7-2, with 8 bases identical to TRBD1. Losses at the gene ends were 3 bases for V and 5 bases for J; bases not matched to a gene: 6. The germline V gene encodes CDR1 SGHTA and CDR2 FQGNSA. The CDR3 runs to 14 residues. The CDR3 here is CASSLSGGPNEQYF. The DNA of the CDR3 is TGTGCCAGCAGCTTGTCAGGGGGCCCCAACGAGCAGTACTTC.

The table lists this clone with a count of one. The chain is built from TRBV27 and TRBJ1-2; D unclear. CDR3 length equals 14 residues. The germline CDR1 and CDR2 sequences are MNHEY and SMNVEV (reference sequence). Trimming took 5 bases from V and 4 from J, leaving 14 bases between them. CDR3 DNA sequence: TGTGCCAGCAGTCAGTTGAGAGGTCCCTATGGCTACACCTTC. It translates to CASSQLRGPYGYTF.

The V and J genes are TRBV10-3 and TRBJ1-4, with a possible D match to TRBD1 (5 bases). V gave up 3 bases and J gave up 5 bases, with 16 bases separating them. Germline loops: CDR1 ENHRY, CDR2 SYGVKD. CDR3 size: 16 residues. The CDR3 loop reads CAISERLDRPNEKLFF. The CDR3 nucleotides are TGTGCCATCAGTGAACGACTCGACAGACCGAATGAAAAACTGTTTTTT.

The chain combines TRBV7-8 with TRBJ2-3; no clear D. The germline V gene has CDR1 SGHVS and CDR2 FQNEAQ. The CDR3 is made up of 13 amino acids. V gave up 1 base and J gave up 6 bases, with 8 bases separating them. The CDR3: CASSLELVDTQYF. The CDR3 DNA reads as TGTGCCAGCAGCTTAGAGTTGGTTGATACGCAGTATTTT.

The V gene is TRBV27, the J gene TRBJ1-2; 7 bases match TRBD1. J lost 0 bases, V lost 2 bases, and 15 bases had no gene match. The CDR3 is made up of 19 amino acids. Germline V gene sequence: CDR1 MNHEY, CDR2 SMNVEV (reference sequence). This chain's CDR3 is CASSLRTPSGTASNYGYTF. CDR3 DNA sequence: TGTGCCAGCAGTTTAAGGACGCCGTCCGGGACAGCTTCTAACTATGGCTACACCTTC.

CDR3: CASNPLTSGRIHTGELFF. CDR3 nucleotides: TGTGCCAGCAATCCACTGACTAGCGGGAGGATACACACCGGGGAGCTGTTTTTT. This chain joins TRBV11-2 and TRBJ2-2; 13 bases map to TRBD2. Germline CDR1 and CDR2: SGHAT and FQNNGV. The CDR3 runs to 18 residues. V lost 7 bases and J lost 3; bases outside the gene matches: 11.

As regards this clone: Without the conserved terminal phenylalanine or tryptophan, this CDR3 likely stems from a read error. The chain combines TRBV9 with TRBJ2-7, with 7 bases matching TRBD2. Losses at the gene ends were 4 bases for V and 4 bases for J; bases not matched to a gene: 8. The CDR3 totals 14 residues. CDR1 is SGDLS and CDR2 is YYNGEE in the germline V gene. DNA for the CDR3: TGTGCCAGCAGCCAAGGCGGGAGATCGTACGAGCAGTACTCC. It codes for CASSQGGRSYEQYS.

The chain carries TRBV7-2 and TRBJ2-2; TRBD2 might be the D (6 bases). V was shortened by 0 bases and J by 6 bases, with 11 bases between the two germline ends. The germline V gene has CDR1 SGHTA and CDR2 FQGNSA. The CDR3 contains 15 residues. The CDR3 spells CASSLAGGFSGELFF. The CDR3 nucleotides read TGTGCCAGCAGCTTAGCGGGGGGTTTTTCCGGGGAGCTGTTTTTT.

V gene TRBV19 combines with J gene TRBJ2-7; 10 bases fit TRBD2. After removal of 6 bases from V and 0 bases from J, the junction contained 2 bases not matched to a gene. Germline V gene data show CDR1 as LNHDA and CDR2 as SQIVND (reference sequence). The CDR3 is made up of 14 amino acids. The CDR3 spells CASRASGSSYEQYF. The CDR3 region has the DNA TGTGCCAGTAGAGCTAGCGGGAGCTCCTACGAGCAGTACTTC.

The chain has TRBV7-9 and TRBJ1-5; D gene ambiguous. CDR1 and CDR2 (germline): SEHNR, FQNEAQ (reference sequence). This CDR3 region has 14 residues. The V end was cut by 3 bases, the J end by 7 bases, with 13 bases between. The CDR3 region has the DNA TGTGCCAGCAGCTTGATCACGGGTACCCAGCCCCAGCATTTT. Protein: CASSLITGTQPQHF.

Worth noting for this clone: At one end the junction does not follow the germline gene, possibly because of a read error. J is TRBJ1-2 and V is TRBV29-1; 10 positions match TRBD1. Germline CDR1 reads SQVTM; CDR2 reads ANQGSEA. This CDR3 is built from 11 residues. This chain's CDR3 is CSDQTGGPLAF. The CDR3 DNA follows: TGCAGCGATCAGACAGGGGGCCCCTTGGCCTTC.